Sequencing of this T cell receptor (beta chain) was carried out in a study of T cell repertoires in cytomegalovirus infection. In the study overall: Alongside well-studied HLA-B-restricted CMV epitopes, recently identified HLA-C-restricted CMV epitopes were also used. Signatures in public TCR beta sequences pointed to both CMV infection and matching HLA type. Whole-study results and caveats: CMV carriers having the relevant HLA were flagged by cumulative public TCR beta family frequency. CMV-specific TCR beta clonotypes restricted by HLA-C dominated the ex vivo response.

Remarks on this clonotype: Its cognate antigen is unknown.

V lost 4 bases, J lost 9 bases, and 16 bases lay in between. This CDR3 is 15 amino acids long. TCRdb re-derived calls from the reads in MiXCR, one entry per CDR3 protein. The sample includes some 150,000 distinct CDR3 sequences, 32% of them seen just once. The clonotype comes from a human donor in good health (CMV status not recorded). Some clones in this sample may be carry-over from other donors' samples. This rearrangement joins TRBV12-3 or TRBV12-4 to TRBJ1-6, with D possibly being TRBD1 (5 bases). Sequenced material: CD8+ T cells from cultured PBMCs, taken from culture after CMV antigen stimulation. CDR3 in amino acids: CASSSQDSWSSPLHF. The DNA of the CDR3 is TGTGCCAGCAGTTCCCAAGACAGCTGGAGTTCACCCCTCCACTTT.